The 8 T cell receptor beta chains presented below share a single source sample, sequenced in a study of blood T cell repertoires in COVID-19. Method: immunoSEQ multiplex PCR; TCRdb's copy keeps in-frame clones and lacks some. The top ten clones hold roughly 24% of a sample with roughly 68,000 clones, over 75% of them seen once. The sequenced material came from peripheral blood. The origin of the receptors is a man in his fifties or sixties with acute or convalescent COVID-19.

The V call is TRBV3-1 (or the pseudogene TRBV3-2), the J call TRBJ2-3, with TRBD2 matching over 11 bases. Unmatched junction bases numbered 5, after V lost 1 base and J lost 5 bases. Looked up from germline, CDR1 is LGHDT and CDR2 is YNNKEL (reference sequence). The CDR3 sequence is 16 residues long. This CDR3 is CASSQVYSGGGDTQYF. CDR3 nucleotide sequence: TGTGCCAGCAGCCAAGTTTATAGCGGGGGGGGAGATACGCAGTATTTT.

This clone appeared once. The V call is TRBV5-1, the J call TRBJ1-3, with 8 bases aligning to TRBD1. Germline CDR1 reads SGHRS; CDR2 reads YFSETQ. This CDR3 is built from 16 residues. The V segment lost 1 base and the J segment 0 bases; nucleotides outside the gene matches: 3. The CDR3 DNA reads TGCGCCAGCAGCTTGTTGACAGGGGACTCTGGAAACACCATATATTTT. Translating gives CASSLLTGDSGNTIYF.

The CDR3 reads CASSEVDYGYTF. CDR3 nucleotides: TGCGCCAGCAGTGAGGTCGACTATGGCTACACCTTC. V usage is TRBV10-2 and J usage is TRBJ1-2; D ambiguous. The V gene's germline CDR1 is WSHSY and CDR2 SAAADI. The CDR3 runs 12 residues. Trimming took off 2 bases at V and 3 bases at J, with 4 bases between the two ends.

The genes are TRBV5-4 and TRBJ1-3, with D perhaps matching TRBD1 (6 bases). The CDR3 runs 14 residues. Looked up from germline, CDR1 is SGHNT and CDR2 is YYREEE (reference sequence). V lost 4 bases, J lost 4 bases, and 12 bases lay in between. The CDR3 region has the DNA TGTGCCAGCAGCAACAGGGATACGGGAAACACCATATATTTT. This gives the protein CASSNRDTGNTIYF. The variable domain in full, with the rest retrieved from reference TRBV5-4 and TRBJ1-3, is ETGVTQSPTHLIKTRGQQVTLRCSSQSGHNTVSWYQQALGQGPQFIFQYYREEENGRGNFPPRFSGLQFPNYSSELNVNALELDDSALYLCASSNRDTGNTIYFGEGSWLTVV.

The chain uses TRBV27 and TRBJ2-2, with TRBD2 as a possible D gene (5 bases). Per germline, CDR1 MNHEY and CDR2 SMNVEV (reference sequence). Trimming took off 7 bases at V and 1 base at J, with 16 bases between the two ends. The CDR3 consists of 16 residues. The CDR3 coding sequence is TGTGCCAGCACCCCGTCGGCGGGTGGGAACACCGGGGAGCTGTTTTTT. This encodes CASTPSAGGNTGELFF.

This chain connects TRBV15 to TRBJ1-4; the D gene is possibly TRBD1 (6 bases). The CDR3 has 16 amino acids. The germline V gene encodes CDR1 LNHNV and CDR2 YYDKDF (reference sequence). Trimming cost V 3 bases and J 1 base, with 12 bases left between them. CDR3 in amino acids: CATSREYRVTNEKLFF. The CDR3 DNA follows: TGTGCCACCAGCAGGGAATACAGGGTAACTAATGAAAAACTGTTTTTT.

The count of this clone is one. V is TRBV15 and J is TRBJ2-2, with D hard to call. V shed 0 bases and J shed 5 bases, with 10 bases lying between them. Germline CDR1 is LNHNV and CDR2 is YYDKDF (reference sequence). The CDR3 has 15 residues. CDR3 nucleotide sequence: TGTGCCACCAGCAGAGACTTGGCTTCTACCGGGGAGCTGTTTTTT. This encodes CATSRDLASTGELFF.

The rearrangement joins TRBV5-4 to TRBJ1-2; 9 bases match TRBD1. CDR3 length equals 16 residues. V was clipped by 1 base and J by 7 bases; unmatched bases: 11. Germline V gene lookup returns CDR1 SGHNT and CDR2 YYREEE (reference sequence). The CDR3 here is CASSLYFDRGFGGYTF. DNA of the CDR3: TGTGCCAGCAGCTTGTATTTTGACAGGGGGTTCGGTGGCTACACCTTC.